A single sample gave rise to the 14 T cell receptor beta chains below, sequenced in a study of T cell responses to AZD1222 COVID-19 vaccine. Here immunoSEQ multiplex PCR was the method, and the copy in TCRdb shows in-frame clones only, minus some. The sample records 130,000 to 150,000 clones, over 85% being singletons. Material: peripheral blood, obtained on day 0 of AZD1222 vaccination. These receptors originate from an adult in good health.

The chain links TRBV2 to TRBJ1-6; D may be TRBD1 (6 bases). V was pared by 3 bases and J by 7 bases, with 10 bases between. Germline values: CDR1 SNHLY, CDR2 FYNNEI. CDR3 length equals 14 residues. CDR3 nucleotide sequence: TGTGCCAGCAGTGAGATCGACAGGAATTCACCCCTCCACTTT. Translation gives CASSEIDRNSPLHF.

This clone was seen once. The rearrangement links TRBV5-1 to TRBJ2-3, with D uncertain. Germline V gene data show CDR1 as SGHRS and CDR2 as YFSETQ. The V end lost 4 bases, the J end lost 2 bases, and 14 bases lay between the germline ends. This CDR3 contains 15 residues. The CDR3 region has the DNA TGCGCCAGCAGCCCGGGTGCAGGATACACAGATACGCAGTATTTT. Translated, it gives CASSPGAGYTDTQYF. Full variable domain (rest looked up from reference TRBV5-1 and TRBJ2-3): KAGVTQTPRYLIKTRGQQVTLSCSPISGHRSVSWYQQTPGQGLQFLFEYFSETQRNKGNFPGRFSGRQFSNSRSEMNVSTLELGDSALYLCASSPGAGYTDTQYFGPGTRLTVL.

The rearrangement links TRBV7-2 to TRBJ1-2; the D is unclear. The ends were cut back, 5 bases at V and 9 bases at J, with 10 bases in the middle. The CDR3 contains 11 residues. Germline CDR1 and CDR2: SGHTA and FQGNSA. This CDR3 is CASSPQRSYTF. CDR3 DNA: TGTGCCAGCAGCCCCCAGAGGAGCTACACCTTC.

The chain has TRBV28 and TRBJ2-7; the D gene is possibly TRBD2 (5 bases). V lost 2 bases to trimming and J lost 6 bases, with 8 bases between them. Germline V gene lookup returns CDR1 MDHEN and CDR2 SYDVKM. This CDR3 comprises 12 residues. The CDR3 region has the DNA TGTGCCAGCAGTTTAGAGGGCTCCGAGCAGTACTTC. It codes for CASSLEGSEQYF.

The chain uses TRBV11-2 and TRBJ2-3; a weak D match, TRBD1 (6 bases). In germline, CDR1 is SGHAT, CDR2 FQNNGV. The CDR3 sequence is 14 residues long. The V gene lost 3 bases and the J gene lost 8 bases, with 15 bases spanning the gap. CDR3 sequence reads: CASSFLLGGSTQYF. In nucleotides, the CDR3 is TGTGCCAGCAGCTTCCTTCTAGGGGGATCTACGCAGTATTTT. Variable domain in full (rest from reference TRBV11-2 and TRBJ2-3): EAGVAQSPRYKIIEKRQSVAFWCNPISGHATLYWYQQILGQGPKLLIQFQNNGVVDDSQLPKDRFSAERLKGVDSTLKIQPAKLEDSAVYLCASSFLLGGSTQYFGPGTRLTVL.

The chain combines TRBV21-1 with TRBJ1-3; no DNA check was done on the table's D call, TRBD1. TRBV21-1 is tagged as a pseudogene. This CDR3 contains 16 residues. In nucleotides, the CDR3 is TGTGCCAGCAGCAAAATAAGGGGGATGGATGGAAACACCATATATTTT. Its protein is CASSKIRGMDGNTIYF.

The chain employs TRBV5-1 and TRBJ2-3; D is uncertain. CDR1 is SGHRS, CDR2 YFSETQ, per germline. Trimming took off 0 bases at V and 3 bases at J, with 8 bases between the two ends. The length of the CDR3 is 14 residues. CDR3 DNA sequence: TGCGCCAGCAGCTTGGGTGCTGAGACAGATACGCAGTATTTT. Encoded protein: CASSLGAETDTQYF.

The gene calls are TRBV7-2 and TRBJ2-1; D could derive from TRBD1 or TRBD2 (5 bases each). CDR3 size: 15 residues. V lost 4 bases, J lost 2 bases, and 12 bases lay in between. Germline V CDR1 and CDR2: SGHTA, FQGNSA. The CDR3 loop is CASSSGTAAYNEQFF. In DNA, the CDR3 is TGTGCCAGCAGCTCGGGGACCGCCGCCTACAATGAGCAGTTCTTC. Filled out from reference TRBV7-2 and TRBJ2-1, the complete variable domain reads GAGVSQSPSNKVTEKGKDVELRCDPISGHTALYWYRQSLGQGLEFLIYFQGNSAPDKSGLPSDRFSAERTGGSVSTLTIQRTQQEDSAVYLCASSSGTAAYNEQFFGPGTRLTVL.

The gene calls are TRBV18 and TRBJ1-3, with D possibly being TRBD1 (6 bases). This CDR3 contains 16 residues. Germline values: CDR1 KGHSH, CDR2 LQKENI. Trimming shortened V by 1 base and J by 4 bases, and 14 bases separated the two germline ends. In nucleotides, the CDR3 is TGTGCCAGCTCACCACGGGGGCCACGACAAGGAAACACCATATATTTT. Translating it yields CASSPRGPRQGNTIYF.

This clone appeared a few times. The rearrangement uses TRBV2 and TRBJ2-3, with D perhaps matching TRBD1 or TRBD2 (5 bases each). The CDR3 extends over 15 amino acids. Germline V gene lookup returns CDR1 SNHLY and CDR2 FYNNEI. Trimming cost V 9 bases and J 10 bases, with 26 bases left between them. For the CDR3, the DNA is TGTGCCAGATCCTCAGCCGGGACGTCTCGATCGGCGCAGTATTTT. Translation: CARSSAGTSRSAQYF.

V usage is TRBV12-5 and J usage is TRBJ1-5; 8 positions match TRBD1. The CDR3 runs to 19 residues. CDR1 is LGHNT, CDR2 FRNRAP, per germline. V gave up 5 bases and J gave up 2 bases; unmatched junction bases: 17. The CDR3 sequence is CASGLHGRGLPQGNQPQHF. DNA of the CDR3: TGTGCTAGTGGTCTCCACGGCAGGGGGCTTCCCCAGGGCAATCAGCCCCAGCATTTT.

This sequence joins TRBV2 and TRBJ2-2; possible D gene TRBD1, 5 bases. V was trimmed by 7 bases and J by 0 bases, leaving 9 bases between them. The CDR3 has 14 residues. Germline V gives CDR1 SNHLY, CDR2 FYNNEI. In DNA, the CDR3 is TGTGCCAGCATTAGGACACCGAACACCGGGGAGCTGTTTTTT. This codes for CASIRTPNTGELFF.

The V gene is TRBV27, the J gene TRBJ2-1; perhaps TRBD2 as D (6 bases). CDR1 and CDR2 (germline): MNHEY, SMNVEV (reference sequence). Trimming left V 6 bases short and J 6 bases short, with 24 bases between. There are 17 residues in the CDR3. The CDR3 region has the DNA TGTGCCAGCAGACCTAGCCGGGGAAATCCACTAGCCAATGAGCAGTTCTTC. Translation: CASRPSRGNPLANEQFF.

J is TRBJ2-1 and V is TRBV1; the table's D call, TRBD2, has no DNA check behind it. TRBV1 is flagged as a pseudogene. The CDR3 has 13 residues. The CDR3 reads CTIPGLAGNEQFF. The CDR3, as DNA: TGCACCATTCCCGGACTAGCAGGAAATGAGCAGTTCTTC.